This TCR beta chain originates from a study of blood T cell repertoires in COVID-19. Whole-study context: From the United States, Italy and Spain came samples of acute and convalescent COVID-19.

Per the study methods: Estimation of nucleated cell counts relied on the amplification of reference gene primers. Sequenced by immunoSEQ multiplex PCR; TCRdb stores in-frame clones only, minus some. V and J calls and clone size follow that table, whereas D and trimming were derived from the DNA. The sample contains a few hundred thousand clones, 85% to 90% of which appear only once. Trimming took 3 bases from V and 5 from J; bases not matched to a gene: 2. CDR1 and CDR2 from the germline V gene are SGDLS and YYNGEE. The CDR3 sequence is 13 residues long. Notes on this clone: One base away lies a much larger clone, so this may be a sequencing read error.

The sequenced material came from PBMCs or T cells enriched from blood (not recorded which). The source is a man in his late teens or twenties who had recovered from COVID-19. This rearrangement joins TRBV9 to TRBJ1-2, with 9 bases aligning to TRBD1. Here the CDR3 DNA reads TGTGCCAGCAGCGCCGGGACAGGGTATGGCTACACCTTC. Its protein product is CASSAGTGYGYTF.